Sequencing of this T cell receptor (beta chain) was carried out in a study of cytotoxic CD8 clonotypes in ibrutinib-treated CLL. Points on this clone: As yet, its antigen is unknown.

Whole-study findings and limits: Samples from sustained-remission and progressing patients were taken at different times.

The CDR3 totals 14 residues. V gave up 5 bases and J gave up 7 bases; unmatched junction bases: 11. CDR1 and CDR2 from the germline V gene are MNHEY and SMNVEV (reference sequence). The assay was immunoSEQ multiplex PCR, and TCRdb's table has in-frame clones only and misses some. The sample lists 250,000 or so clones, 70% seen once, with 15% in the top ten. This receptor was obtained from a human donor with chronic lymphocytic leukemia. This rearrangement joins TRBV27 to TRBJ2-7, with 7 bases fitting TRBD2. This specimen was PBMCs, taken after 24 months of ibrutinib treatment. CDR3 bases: TGTGCCAGCAGTCCCAGCGGGACCGGGATTGAGCAGTACTTC. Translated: CASSPSGTGIEQYF.